Listed here are 7 T cell receptor beta chains from one sample, sequenced in a study of T cells after yellow fever vaccination. TCRdb processed the 5' RACE reads anew with MiXCR; each CDR3 protein has one entry. The profile shows some 150,000 distinct CDR3 sequences, 7% to 10% of them singletons. Source: CD8+ T cells sorted from PBMCs, taken 45 days after the yellow fever booster vaccination. These receptors came from a man between 18 and 35 years old who received the YFV17D yellow fever vaccine.

The rearrangement joins TRBV5-1 to TRBJ1-2, with D perhaps TRBD1 (6 bases). V gave up 1 base and J gave up 7 bases, with 11 bases separating them. Germline V lookup: CDR1 SGHRS, CDR2 YFSETQ. The CDR3 runs 13 residues. Written as DNA, the CDR3 is TGCGCCAGCAGCTTGTCAGGGGCGGCTGGCTACACCTTC. This sequence encodes CASSLSGAAGYTF.

V usage is TRBV29-1 and J usage is TRBJ1-2; D is perhaps TRBD1 (5 bases). Germline CDR1 SQVTM, CDR2 ANQGSEA. V lost 6 bases to trimming and J lost 3 bases, with 14 bases between them. This CDR3 has 13 residues. This CDR3 is CSVKGGGDYGYTF. Written as DNA, the CDR3 is TGCAGCGTGAAGGGCGGGGGAGACTATGGCTACACCTTC.

The rearrangement uses TRBV27 and TRBJ1-5, with unresolved D. Per germline, CDR1 MNHEY and CDR2 SMNVEV (reference sequence). CDR3 length equals 13 residues. Trimming took off 2 bases at V and 3 bases at J, with 5 bases between the two ends. The chain's CDR3 is CASSLSPNQPQHF. The CDR3 region has the DNA TGTGCCAGCAGTTTAAGCCCCAATCAGCCCCAGCATTTT.

In this sample, this clonotype turned up a few times. The chain combines TRBV20-1 with TRBJ2-6; D remains unclear. CDR1 DFQATT and CDR2 SNEGSKA come from the germline V gene (reference sequence). The CDR3 contains 15 residues. Trimming removed 0 bases at V and 0 bases at J, with 6 bases between. In nucleotides, the CDR3 is TGCAGTGCTAGAGATAAAACCTCTGGGGCCAACGTCCTGACTTTC. Protein sequence: CSARDKTSGANVLTF.

This clonotype was found many times. The chain is built from TRBV29-1 and TRBJ2-7; D unclear. Germline loops: CDR1 SQVTM, CDR2 ANQGSEA. The CDR3 is 10 amino acids. The V gene lost 0 bases and the J gene lost 5 bases, with 2 bases spanning the gap. The CDR3 bases are TGCAGCGTTGAAGACGACGAGCAGTACTTC. It translates to CSVEDDEQYF.

This clonotype was detected many times. The chain couples TRBV7-9 to TRBJ2-7; the D call may be TRBD1 or TRBD2 (6 bases each). The CDR3 extends over 14 amino acids. The V and J ends lost 8 bases and 4 bases respectively, with 18 bases between them. CDR1 and CDR2 from the germline V gene are SEHNR and FQNEAQ (reference sequence). The CDR3 is CASGRTGAAYEQYF. The DNA of the CDR3 is TGTGCCAGCGGACGGACGGGGGCCGCATACGAGCAGTACTTC.

The chain links TRBV7-9 to TRBJ1-1; 9 bases are a match to TRBD1. CDR3 size: 16 residues. Per the germline V gene, CDR1 is SEHNR and CDR2 is FQNEAQ (reference sequence). J lost 8 bases, V lost 3 bases, and 13 bases had no gene match. The CDR3, as DNA: TGTGCCAGCAGCTTGACAGGGGGGAGTTATCACCTCGAAGCTTTCTTT. Protein: CASSLTGGSYHLEAFF.